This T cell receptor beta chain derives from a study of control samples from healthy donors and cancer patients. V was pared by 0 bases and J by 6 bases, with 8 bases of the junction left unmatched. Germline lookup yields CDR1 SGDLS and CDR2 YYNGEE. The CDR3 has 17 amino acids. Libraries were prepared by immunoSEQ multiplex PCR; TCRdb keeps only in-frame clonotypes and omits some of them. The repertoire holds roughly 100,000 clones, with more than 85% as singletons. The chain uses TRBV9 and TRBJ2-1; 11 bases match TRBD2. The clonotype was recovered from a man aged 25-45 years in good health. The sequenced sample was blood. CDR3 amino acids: CASSVAGGTSGLNEQFF. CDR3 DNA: TGTGCCAGCAGCGTAGCCGGGGGGACTAGCGGCCTCAATGAGCAGTTCTTC.